The sequence of this T cell receptor (beta chain) was determined in a study of Graves' ophthalmopathy and Graves' hyperthyroidism. Overall study results and limits: Appearing in blood as well were most expanded thyroid clonotypes above 0.001 frequency. The model's prediction of ophthalmopathy progression had 70.59% sensitivity and approximately 76% specificity.

CDR3 length: 12 residues. V lost 3 bases, J lost 6 bases, and 1 base stayed unmatched. CDR1 is SEHNR, CDR2 FQNEAQ, per germline (reference sequence). Aged 18 to 65, hyperthyroidism patients had been newly diagnosed, with under 2 months' duration. Other autoimmune diseases, uncontrolled infections, pregnancy or lactation led to the exclusion of patients. Researchers took RNA transcripts and amplified TCR beta CDR3 regions from them. Amplification began with first-round RT-PCR using HTBI primers, then second-round multiplex PCR was performed. TCRdb re-analysed the multiplex PCR reads in MiXCR, keeping a single row per CDR3 protein. The data contain about 1.2 million distinct CDR3 sequences, 35% to 45% of them singletons. This clonotype was recorded at least ten times. Its antigen is unidentified.

The gene calls are TRBV7-9 and TRBJ2-7, with 8 bases matching TRBD2. The sequenced material came from peripheral blood or thyroid tissue (not recorded which). This clonotype originated in an adult man with Graves' hyperthyroidism. CDR3 sequence reads: CASSFGTSEQYF. For the CDR3, the DNA is TGTGCCAGCAGCTTTGGGACTAGCGAGCAGTACTTC. Filled out from reference TRBV7-9 and TRBJ2-7, the complete variable domain reads DTGVSQNPRHKITKRGQNVTFRCDPISEHNRLYWYRQTLGQGPEFLTYFQNEAQLEKSRLLSDRFSAERPKGSFSTLEIQRTEQGDSAMYLCASSFGTSEQYFGPGTRLTVT.